The clone carrying this TCR beta chain has just a few counts. Its antigen is as yet unknown. Since all of the isolated RNA was reverse transcribed, expressed TCRB transcripts were what got sequenced. Using immunoSEQ multiplex PCR, the repertoire was profiled, and TCRdb retains in-frame clones only, with some absent. The data hold fewer than 350,000 clones, with approximately 15% observed a single time. Germline CDR1 is MDHEN and CDR2 is SYDVKM. The CDR3 is 13 residues long. The V and J ends lost 10 bases and 1 base respectively, with 13 bases between them. These data are taken from a study of beta chain features in type 1 diabetes. The study, taken as a whole, reports: Type 1 diabetes patients had fewer VDJ junction insertions and more deletions. Within each of all four CD4+ subsets, Type 1 diabetes patients had TCRB CDR3s that were moderately but significantly shorter. The study found that naive, central memory and Treg TCRB repertoires appeared more similar in patients than in healthy donors.

The sequenced material came from naive CD4+ T cells from blood. This sequence originates from a man between 18 and 29 years old with type 1 diabetes. V gene TRBV28 combines with J gene TRBJ1-1; D is uncertain. The CDR3 reads CAISQLGNTEAFF. The CDR3 DNA reads as TGTGCCATATCACAGTTAGGGAACACTGAAGCTTTCTTT.